The clone carrying this T cell receptor beta chain came up many times. This entry comes from a study of T-cell reconstitution after alpha-beta-depleted transplantation in children. Germline CDR1 reads MGHDK; CDR2 reads SYGVNS. The CDR3 has 13 residues. With 8 bases removed from V and 6 bases from J, the gap between germline ends came to 14 bases. This sample's TCRbeta library carried unique molecular identifier barcodes. Via MiXCR, TCRdb re-called the PCR reads, giving one row per CDR3 protein. Of about half a million distinct CDR3 sequences listed, around an eighth were seen once; the top ten hold more than 5.5%.

The receptor was derived from a human donor who donated a stem cell graft to a child with combined immunodeficiency. This specimen was PBMCs from the stem cell graft donor, taken from the stem cell graft. V usage is TRBV25-1 and J usage is TRBJ2-1; a possible D gene is TRBD2 (5 bases). CDR3 coding DNA: TGTGCCAGCGGCGGAGGAGTATCCAATGAGCAGTTCTTC. Encoded protein: CASGGGVSNEQFF.